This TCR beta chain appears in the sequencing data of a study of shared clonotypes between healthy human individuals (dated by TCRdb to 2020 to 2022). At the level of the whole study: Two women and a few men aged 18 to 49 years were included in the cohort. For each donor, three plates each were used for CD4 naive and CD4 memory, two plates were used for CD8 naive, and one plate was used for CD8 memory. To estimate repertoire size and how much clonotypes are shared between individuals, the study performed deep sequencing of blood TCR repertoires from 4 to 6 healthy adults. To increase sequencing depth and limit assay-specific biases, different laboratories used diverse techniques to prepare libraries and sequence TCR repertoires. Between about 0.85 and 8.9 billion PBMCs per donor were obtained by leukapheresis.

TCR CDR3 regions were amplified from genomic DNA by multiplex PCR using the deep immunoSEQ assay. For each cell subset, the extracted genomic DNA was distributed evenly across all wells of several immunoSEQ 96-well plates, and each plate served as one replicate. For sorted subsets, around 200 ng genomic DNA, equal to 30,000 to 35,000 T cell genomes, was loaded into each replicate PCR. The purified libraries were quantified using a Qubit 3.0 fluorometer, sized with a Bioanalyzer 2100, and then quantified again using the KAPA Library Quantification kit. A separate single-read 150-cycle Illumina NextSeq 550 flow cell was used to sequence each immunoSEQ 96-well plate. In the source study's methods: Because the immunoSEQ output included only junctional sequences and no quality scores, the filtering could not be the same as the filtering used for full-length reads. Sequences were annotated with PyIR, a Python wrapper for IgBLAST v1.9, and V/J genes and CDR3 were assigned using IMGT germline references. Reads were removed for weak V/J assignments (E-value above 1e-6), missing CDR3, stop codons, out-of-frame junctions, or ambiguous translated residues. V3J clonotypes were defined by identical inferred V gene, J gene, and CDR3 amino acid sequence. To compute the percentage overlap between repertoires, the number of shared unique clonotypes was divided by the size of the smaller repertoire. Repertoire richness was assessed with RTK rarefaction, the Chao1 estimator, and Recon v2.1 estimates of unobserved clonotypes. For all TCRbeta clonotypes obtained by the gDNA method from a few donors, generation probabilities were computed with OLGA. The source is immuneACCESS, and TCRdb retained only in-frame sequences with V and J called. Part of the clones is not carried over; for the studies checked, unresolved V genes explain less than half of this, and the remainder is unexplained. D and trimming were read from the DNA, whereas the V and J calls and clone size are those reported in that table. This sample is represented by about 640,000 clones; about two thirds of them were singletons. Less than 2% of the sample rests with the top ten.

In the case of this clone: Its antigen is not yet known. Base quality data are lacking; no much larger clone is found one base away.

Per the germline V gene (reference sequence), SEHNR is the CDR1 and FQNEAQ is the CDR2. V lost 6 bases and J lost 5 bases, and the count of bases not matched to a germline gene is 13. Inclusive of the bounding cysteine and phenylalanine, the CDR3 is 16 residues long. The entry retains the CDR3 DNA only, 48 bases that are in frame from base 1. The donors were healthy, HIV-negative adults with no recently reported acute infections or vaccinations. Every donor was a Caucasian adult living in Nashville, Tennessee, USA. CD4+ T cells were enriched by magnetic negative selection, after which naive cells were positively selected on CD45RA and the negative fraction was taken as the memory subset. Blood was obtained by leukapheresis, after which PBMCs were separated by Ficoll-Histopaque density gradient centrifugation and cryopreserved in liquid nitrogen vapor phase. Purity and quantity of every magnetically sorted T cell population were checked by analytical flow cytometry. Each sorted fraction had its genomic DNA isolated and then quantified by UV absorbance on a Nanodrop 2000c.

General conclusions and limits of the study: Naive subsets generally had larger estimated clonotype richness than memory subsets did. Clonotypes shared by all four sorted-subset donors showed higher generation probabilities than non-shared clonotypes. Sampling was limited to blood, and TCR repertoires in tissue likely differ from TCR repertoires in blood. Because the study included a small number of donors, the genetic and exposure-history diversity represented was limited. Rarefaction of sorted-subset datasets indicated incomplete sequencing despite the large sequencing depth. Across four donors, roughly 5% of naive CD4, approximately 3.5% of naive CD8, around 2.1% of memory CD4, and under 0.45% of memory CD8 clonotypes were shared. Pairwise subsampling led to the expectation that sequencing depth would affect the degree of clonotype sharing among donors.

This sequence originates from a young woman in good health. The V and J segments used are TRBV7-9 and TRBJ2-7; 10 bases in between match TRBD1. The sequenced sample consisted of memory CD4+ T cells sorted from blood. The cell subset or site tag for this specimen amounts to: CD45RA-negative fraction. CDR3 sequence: CASRTDRGRVGNEQYF. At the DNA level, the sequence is TGTGCCAGCAGGACCGACAGGGGGCGCGTGGGGAACGAGCAGTACTTC.